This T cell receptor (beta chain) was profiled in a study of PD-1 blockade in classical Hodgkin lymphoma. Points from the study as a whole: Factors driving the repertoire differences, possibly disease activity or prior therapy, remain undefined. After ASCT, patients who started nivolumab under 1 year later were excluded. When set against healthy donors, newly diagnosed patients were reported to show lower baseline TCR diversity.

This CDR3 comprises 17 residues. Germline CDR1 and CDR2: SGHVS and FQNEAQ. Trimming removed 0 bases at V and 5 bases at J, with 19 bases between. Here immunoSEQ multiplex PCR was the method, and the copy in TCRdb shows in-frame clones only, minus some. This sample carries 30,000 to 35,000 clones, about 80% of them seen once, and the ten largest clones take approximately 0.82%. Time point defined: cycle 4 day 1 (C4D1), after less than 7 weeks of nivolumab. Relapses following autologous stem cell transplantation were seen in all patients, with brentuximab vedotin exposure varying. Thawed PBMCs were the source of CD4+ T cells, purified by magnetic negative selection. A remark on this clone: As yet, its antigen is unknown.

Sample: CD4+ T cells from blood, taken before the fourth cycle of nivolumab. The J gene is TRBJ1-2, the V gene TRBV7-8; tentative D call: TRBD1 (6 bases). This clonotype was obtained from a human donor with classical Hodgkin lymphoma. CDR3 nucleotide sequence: TGTGCCAGCAGCTTAGCGTCCGTCGGACAGACTAGATATGGCTACACCTTC. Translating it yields CASSLASVGQTRYGYTF.